This passage covers 11 T cell receptor beta chains from one sample sequenced in a study of blood T cell repertoires in COVID-19. The method was immunoSEQ multiplex PCR; TCRdb's version includes in-frame clones alone and lacks a portion of them. This sample has some 200,000 clones, with over 75% found just once. The sequenced material came from peripheral blood. The receptors shown here come from a man older than 75 with acute or convalescent COVID-19.

The rearrangement joins TRBV14 to TRBJ1-2, with unresolved D. Trimming removed 1 base from V and 4 bases from J, with 7 bases in between. Germline V lookup: CDR1 SGHDN, CDR2 FVKESK. The CDR3 runs 13 residues. CDR3 sequence (DNA): TGTGCCAGCAGCCAAGTAGGAGGCTATGGCTACACCTTC. Translating it yields CASSQVGGYGYTF. Full variable domain (rest looked up from reference TRBV14 and TRBJ1-2): EAGVTQFPSHSVIEKGQTVTLRCDPISGHDNLYWYRRVMGKEIKFLLHFVKESKQDESGMPNNRFLAERTGGTYSTLKVQPAELEDSGVYFCASSQVGGYGYTFGSGTRLTVV.

Comment on this clone: The same CDR3 can be traced to other DNA sequences in this sample. V gene TRBV4-1 combines with J gene TRBJ2-5, with 15 bases matching TRBD2. This CDR3 comprises 15 residues. Germline-derived CDR1 and CDR2 are MGHRA and YSYEKL. V dropped 4 bases and J dropped 5; count of bases not matched to a gene: 2. CDR3 coding DNA: TGCGCCAGCAGCCCCGGGACTAGCGGGAGGGAGACCCAGTACTTC. Its protein product is CASSPGTSGRETQYF.

The chain uses TRBV7-8 and TRBJ2-5; 8 nucleotides line up with TRBD1. Trimming took 1 base from V and 7 from J; bases not matched to a gene: 5. Germline loops: CDR1 SGHVS, CDR2 FQNEAQ. The CDR3 contains 14 residues. The CDR3 protein is CASSLGGQGGTQYF. The CDR3, as DNA: TGTGCCAGCAGCTTAGGAGGACAGGGCGGGACCCAGTACTTC.

The genes are TRBV10-3 and TRBJ1-2, with TRBD1 identical over 7 bases. The CDR3 has 13 amino acids. The germline gives CDR1 ENHRY, CDR2 SYGVKD. V lost 1 base and J lost 6; bases outside the gene matches: 2. CDR3 in DNA: TGTGCCATCAGTGAGTTAGGGGGCGATGGCTACACCTTC. As protein: CAISELGGDGYTF.

This chain joins TRBV18 and TRBJ1-1, with a tentative D call TRBD1 (5 bases). This CDR3 has 14 residues. The germline V gene encodes CDR1 KGHSH and CDR2 LQKENI. Trimming took 2 bases from V and 4 from J, leaving 11 bases between them. CDR3 coding DNA: TGTGCCAGCTCACCAGGGGCGGAGGGCACTGAAGCTTTCTTT. Protein product: CASSPGAEGTEAFF.

The chain couples TRBV15 to TRBJ2-1; no firm D call. The V and J ends lost 3 bases and 4 bases respectively, with 4 bases between them. The CDR3 runs to 12 residues. CDR1 and CDR2 (germline): LNHNV, YYDKDF (reference sequence). CDR3 protein: CATSSAYNEQFF. CDR3 DNA: TGTGCCACCAGCAGCGCGTACAATGAGCAGTTCTTC.

This clone was observed once. Other nucleotide sequences from this sample produce the same CDR3. This rearrangement joins TRBV5-1 to TRBJ2-3; no reliable D call. Germline assignment: CDR1 SGHRS and CDR2 YFSETQ. The CDR3 sequence is 12 residues long. Between the trimmed V and J ends, which lost 1 base and 3 bases, there was a span of 3 bases. CDR3 sequence reads: CASSLTTDTQYF. Here the CDR3 DNA reads TGCGCCAGCAGCTTGACTACAGATACGCAGTATTTT.

The genes are TRBV27 and TRBJ2-1; the D gene is possibly TRBD2 (5 bases). CDR1 is MNHEY, CDR2 SMNVEV, per germline (reference sequence). V was pared by 4 bases and J by 9 bases, with 13 bases between. This CDR3 contains 13 residues. For the CDR3, the DNA is TGTGCCAGCAGTTACTTTGGTGGGAGTGAGCAGTTCTTC. It encodes CASSYFGGSEQFF.

Details on this clone: Other DNA sequences from this sample encode an identical CDR3 as well. The genes are TRBV7-2 and TRBJ2-5; tentatively, D is TRBD2 (6 bases). The length of the CDR3 is 14 residues. Germline CDR1 is SGHTA and CDR2 is FQGNSA. V shed 0 bases and J shed 5 bases, with 10 bases lying between them. The DNA for the CDR3 is TGTGCCAGCAGCTTAGCGCGGGGTGGCGAGACCCAGTACTTC. It codes for CASSLARGGETQYF.

The chain joins TRBV4-1 to TRBJ2-3; 11 bases are shared with TRBD2. The germline V gene encodes CDR1 MGHRA and CDR2 YSYEKL. Trimming at V came to 4 bases and at J to 0 bases, leaving 12 bases not matched to a gene. CDR3 length: 19 residues. The chain's CDR3 is CASSPRTVAGGPSTDTQYF. The CDR3 nucleotides read TGCGCCAGCAGCCCACGGACTGTAGCGGGAGGGCCGAGCACAGATACGCAGTATTTT.

The sample holds a few counts of this clone. This sequence joins TRBV4-1 and TRBJ2-5; TRBD1 matches at 7 bases. The CDR3 totals 14 residues. CDR1 is MGHRA, CDR2 YSYEKL, per germline. Losses at the gene ends were 5 bases for V and 3 bases for J; bases not matched to a gene: 6. The CDR3 nucleotides read TGCGCCAGCAGCTTGACGGGACAGAAAGAGACCCAGTACTTC. Encoded protein: CASSLTGQKETQYF.